This passage covers 21 T cell receptor beta chains from one sample sequenced in a study of CD8 T cells in ankylosing spondylitis. TCRdb re-derived calls from the 5' RACE reads in MiXCR, one entry per CDR3 protein. The sample carries some 37,000 distinct CDR3 sequences, approximately 5.9% recorded once. The sample taken for sequencing was blood, either unsorted or a sorted T cell fraction (not recorded which). These receptor sequences come from a male donor with ankylosing spondylitis or in good health (not recorded which).

About this clonotype: Being one base from a much bigger clone, this may be a read error. The chain joins TRBV7-2 to TRBJ1-2, with unresolved D. The CDR3 totals 15 residues. Trimming shortened V by 1 base and J by 8 bases, and 17 bases separated the two germline ends. Germline lookup yields CDR1 SGHTA and CDR2 FQGNSA. The CDR3 DNA follows: TGTGCCAGCAGCTTAGGGGGTGTCGTCCTGGCGGGCTACACCTTC. It specifies CASSLGGVVLAGYTF.

This clonotype was picked up many times. The chain uses TRBV5-1 and TRBJ2-7, with 13 bases fitting TRBD2. The length of the CDR3 is 13 residues. Germline V gene data show CDR1 as SGHRS and CDR2 as YFSETQ. Trimming at V came to 4 bases and at J to 7 bases, leaving 2 bases not matched to a gene. The CDR3 loop reads CASSGGLAGEQYF. For the CDR3, the DNA is TGCGCCAGCAGCGGGGGACTAGCGGGAGAGCAGTACTTC.

This clonotype was detected ten times or more. The V and J genes are TRBV2 and TRBJ1-1, with a weak D call TRBD1 (5 bases). Trimming removed 7 bases from V and 8 bases from J, with 20 bases in between. Germline V gives CDR1 SNHLY, CDR2 FYNNEI. The CDR3 runs to 14 residues. This CDR3 is CASTRALRGGEAFF. The CDR3 nucleotides read TGTGCCAGCACCCGGGCCCTCCGGGGCGGGGAAGCTTTCTTT.

The gene calls are TRBV5-1 and TRBJ2-3, with 7 nucleotides matching TRBD1. The germline CDR1 and CDR2 sequences are SGHRS and YFSETQ. The CDR3 extends over 15 amino acids. With 3 bases clipped from V and 4 bases from J, the junction kept 8 bases outside the gene matches. DNA of the CDR3: TGCGCCAGCAGCTACGGGACAGCAAAGCCAGATACGCAGTATTTT. Its translation: CASSYGTAKPDTQYF.

This clonotype was recorded many times. J is TRBJ1-1 and V is TRBV5-5, with D uncertain. The CDR3 is 16 amino acids. V shed 0 bases and J shed 4 bases, with 16 bases lying between them. Looked up from germline, CDR1 is SGHKS and CDR2 is YYEKEE (reference sequence). CDR3: CASSLVGSRRSTEAFF. CDR3 DNA sequence: TGTGCCAGCAGCTTGGTAGGGTCCCGGCGGAGCACTGAAGCTTTCTTT. Full variable domain (rest looked up from reference TRBV5-5 and TRBJ1-1): DAGVTQSPTHLIKTRGQQVTLRCSPISGHKSVSWYQQVLGQGPQFIFQYYEKEERGRGNFPDRFSARQFPNYSSELNVNALLLGDSALYLCASSLVGSRRSTEAFFGQGTRLTVV.

This clonotype was seen many times. The chain carries TRBV5-1 and TRBJ1-1, with D tentatively TRBD1 (6 bases). The germline V and J ends were trimmed by 5 bases and 1 base, with 18 bases remaining between them. CDR1 is SGHRS, CDR2 YFSETQ, per germline. CDR3 length equals 16 residues. The CDR3 nucleotides are TGCGCCAGCAGGACCTACAGGGAAAGACCGAACACTGAAGCTTTCTTT. Its translation: CASRTYRERPNTEAFF.

This clonotype was detected ten times or more. J is TRBJ2-1 and V is TRBV6-2 or TRBV6-3; maybe TRBD1 (6 bases). Trimming cost V 7 bases and J 4 bases, with 14 bases left between them. The CDR3 is 14 residues long. Germline V lookup: CDR1 MNHEY, CDR2 SVGEGT. The CDR3 sequence: CASIQSDRYNEQFF. The CDR3 DNA follows: TGTGCCAGCATCCAAAGCGACAGGTACAATGAGCAGTTCTTC.

Many counts were recorded for this clonotype. The V and J genes are TRBV5-1 and TRBJ2-2, with TRBD1 identical over 8 bases. Germline trimming cut 4 bases from V and 1 base from J; bases unmatched to any gene: 3. The CDR3 runs to 15 residues. Germline CDR1 is SGHRS and CDR2 is YFSETQ. The CDR3 loop reads CASSLQGGNTGELFF. The CDR3 DNA sequence: TGCGCCAGCAGCCTACAGGGGGGGAACACCGGGGAGCTGTTTTTT.

This clonotype was counted at least ten times. The chain uses TRBV15 and TRBJ1-5; unclear D gene. The CDR3 sequence is 13 residues long. Germline CDR1 and CDR2: LNHNV and YYDKDF (reference sequence). Trimming shortened V by 1 base and J by 7 bases, and 8 bases separated the two germline ends. CDR3 amino acids: CATSRGVGQPQHF. The DNA for the CDR3 is TGTGCCACCAGCAGAGGGGTCGGCCAGCCCCAGCATTTT.

By share, this clonotype counts as medium-sized. The chain uses TRBV24-1 and TRBJ2-2, with D hard to call. Germline assignment: CDR1 KGHDR and CDR2 SFDVKD. With 12 bases removed from V and 7 bases from J, the gap between germline ends came to 11 bases. CDR3 length: 11 residues. In DNA form, the CDR3 reads TGTGCCTCCGGCAGGCTCGGGGAGCTGTTTTTT. As protein: CASGRLGELFF.

This clonotype was seen at least ten times. This chain connects TRBV27 to TRBJ1-3; 8 bases are a match to TRBD1. J was trimmed by 0 bases and V by 5 bases; bases with no gene match: 9. The CDR3 consists of 17 residues. Germline V gives CDR1 MNHEY, CDR2 SMNVEV (reference sequence). The CDR3, as DNA: TGTGCCAGCAGTCGGGCGCAGGGGGCCTCCTCTGGAAACACCATATATTTT. This encodes CASSRAQGASSGNTIYF.

Ten or more counts support this clonotype. This rearrangement joins TRBV5-1 to TRBJ1-2; 8 bases align to TRBD1. The V segment lost 2 bases and the J segment 4 bases; nucleotides outside the gene matches: 4. The CDR3 spans 14 residues. Germline V CDR1 and CDR2: SGHRS, YFSETQ. This CDR3 is CASSLTGGSYGYTF. The CDR3 DNA reads TGCGCCAGCAGCTTAACAGGGGGGTCCTATGGCTACACCTTC.

There are many counts of this clonotype. The gene calls are TRBV6-2 or TRBV6-3 and TRBJ1-2; D is unclear. V dropped 6 bases and J dropped 3 bases, with 11 bases sitting between them. There are 13 residues in the CDR3. Per the germline V gene, CDR1 is MNHEY and CDR2 is SVGEGT. The CDR3 nucleotides read TGTGCCAGCAGCCTGGATGCCTACTATGGCTACACCTTC. Its translation: CASSLDAYYGYTF.

The V and J genes are TRBV7-9 and TRBJ2-7; no clear D gene. V dropped 3 bases and J dropped 3 bases, with 9 bases sitting between them. There are 13 residues in the CDR3. Germline CDR1 is SEHNR and CDR2 is FQNEAQ (reference sequence). CDR3: CASSLVPDYEQYF. CDR3 DNA sequence: TGTGCCAGCAGCTTGGTCCCAGACTACGAGCAGTACTTC.

This clonotype was detected many times. The chain joins TRBV7-9 to TRBJ1-1; possibly TRBD1 for D (5 bases). The CDR3 has 12 residues. Germline CDR1 and CDR2: SEHNR and FQNEAQ (reference sequence). V dropped 5 bases and J dropped 5 bases, with 9 bases sitting between them. The CDR3 DNA reads TGTGCCAGCAGCACACAGGCGACTGAAGCTTTCTTT. Translated, it gives CASSTQATEAFF.

This clonotype came up many times. V gene TRBV4-2 combines with J gene TRBJ2-2, with D perhaps matching TRBD1 (6 bases). The germline V gene encodes CDR1 LGHNA and CDR2 YNFKEQ. Trimming removed 1 base at V and 4 bases at J, with 13 bases between. This CDR3 contains 16 residues. CDR3 sequence reads: CASSQVSRTATGELFF. CDR3 coding DNA: TGTGCCAGCAGCCAAGTTTCTAGGACAGCCACCGGGGAGCTGTTTTTT.

This clonotype has a count of ten or more. This sequence joins TRBV12-3 or TRBV12-4 and TRBJ2-7; 9 positions match TRBD2. CDR3 length: 14 residues. After removal of 5 bases from V and 6 bases from J, the junction contained 8 bases not matched to a gene. CDR3 sequence (DNA): TGTGCCAGCAGTCGGACTAGCGCAACGTCCGAGCAGTACTTC. The encoded protein is CASSRTSATSEQYF.

This clonotype was seen ten or more times. The chain links TRBV10-2 to TRBJ1-1; D remains unclear. Trimming took off 1 base at V and 5 bases at J, with 14 bases between the two ends. Germline V gene sequence: CDR1 WSHSY, CDR2 SAAADI. The CDR3 runs 15 residues. CDR3 bases: TGCGCCAGCAGTGAGTATGCTAAAAGGGTTACTGAAGCTTTCTTT. Translated: CASSEYAKRVTEAFF.

This clonotype was detected ten times or more. This chain uses TRBV25-1 with TRBJ2-3; 7 bases match TRBD1. The length of the CDR3 is 13 residues. The V segment lost 7 bases and the J segment 5 bases; nucleotides outside the gene matches: 6. Germline V gives CDR1 MGHDK, CDR2 SYGVNS. CDR3 coding DNA: TGTGCCAGCACTCACAGGGGACGAGATACGCAGTATTTT. Its translation is CASTHRGRDTQYF.

This clonotype occurred many times. V is TRBV14 and J is TRBJ2-3; the D call may be TRBD1 or TRBD2 (5 bases each). V dropped 3 bases and J dropped 11 bases, with 9 bases sitting between them. The germline gives CDR1 SGHDN, CDR2 FVKESK. The CDR3 runs 11 residues. The DNA of the CDR3 is TGTGCCAGCAGCCAGGGGGATCGGCAGTATTTT. This gives the protein CASSQGDRQYF. Complete variable domain (other parts from reference TRBV14 and TRBJ2-3): EAGVTQFPSHSVIEKGQTVTLRCDPISGHDNLYWYRRVMGKEIKFLLHFVKESKQDESGMPNNRFLAERTGGTYSTLKVQPAELEDSGVYFCASSQGDRQYFGPGTRLTVL.

The chain recombines TRBV7-9 with TRBJ2-3, with D possibly called TRBD1 or TRBD2 (5 bases each). The CDR3 contains 17 residues. CDR1 SEHNR and CDR2 FQNEAQ come from the germline V gene (reference sequence). Trimming removed 4 bases from V and 2 bases from J, with 19 bases in between. The CDR3 bases are TGTGCCAGCAGCTCATGGGCGAGGGGTTCACTCACAGATACGCAGTATTTT. Protein product: CASSSWARGSLTDTQYF.